The clone carrying this T cell receptor beta chain was seen a few times. Its antigen remains unidentified. This sample is drawn from a study of T-cell memory formation after mild COVID-19. Study-wide background: The study found TCR clusters largely donor specific. Study-wide points: Later expanders leaned toward CD4+, whereas clones contracting from day 15 to 85 were balanced CD4/CD8. A subset of responding clones appeared in pre-infection memory, suggesting cross-reactive memory joined. Clones from the second wave (peaking day 37) had unconfirmed SARS-CoV-2 specificity.

Each CDR3 protein is one row after TCRdb ran MiXCR on the 5' RACE reads. The repertoire holds approximately 300,000 distinct CDR3 sequences, approximately 15% seen once, with around 20% in the top ten. The source is a man aged 18 to 29 who had mild COVID-19 (a few samples of this study predate the infection). Cell type and time point are not known. The sequenced sample was PBMCs or a T cell subset sorted from them (not recorded which).

The CDR3 sequence: CASSRDSLSGANVLTF. For the CDR3, the DNA is TGCGCCAGCAGCCGTGACAGTCTCTCTGGGGCCAACGTCCTGACTTTC. V usage is TRBV5-1 and J usage is TRBJ2-6, with D perhaps TRBD1 (5 bases). In germline, CDR1 is SGHRS, CDR2 YFSETQ. Trimming left V 4 bases short and J 0 bases short, with 11 bases between. The CDR3 contains 16 residues.